This TCR beta chain was sequenced for a study of T cells expressing NK-cell markers. Germline CDR1 reads KGHDR; CDR2 reads SFDVKD. This CDR3 has 16 amino acids. TCRdb re-called the 5' RACE reads and gives one entry per CDR3 protein, without DNA. In total, the table holds about 260,000 distinct CDR3 sequences. The source is a man aged 18 to 30 in good health. The V gene is TRBV24-1, the J gene TRBJ2-7; TCRdb's D gene call, TRBD1, goes unchecked for lack of DNA. Material: blood T cells: a sorted CD56 or NKG2C T cell subset, CD4+ or CD8+ T cells, or bulk PBMC T cells (not recorded which). CDR3 amino acids: CATSDSGTGTSYEQYF.